The clone carrying this T cell receptor beta chain showed up just once. This sample is part of a study of cytomegalovirus exposure and HLA in healthy donors. Study at large: Within the Caucasian-associated ancestry cluster were approximately 77% of the approximately 370 genotyped donors.

V was pared by 4 bases and J by 2 bases, with 10 bases of the junction left unmatched. This CDR3 comprises 16 residues. Germline values: CDR1 SGDLS, CDR2 YYNGEE. Primers included in the PCR were 60 Vbeta and 13 Jbeta primers. Repertoires were generated with immunoSEQ multiplex PCR, while TCRdb's copy carries only in-frame clones and drops some. This table has around 130,000 clones, around 70% appearing once. The sample consisted of PBMCs. The chain carries TRBV9 and TRBJ2-3; 7 bases agree with TRBD1. This clonotype originated in a man aged 35-49 years in good health and CMV-seropositive. This chain's CDR3 is CASSQTWTGSTDTQYF. DNA of the CDR3: TGTGCCAGCAGCCAGACTTGGACAGGATCCACAGATACGCAGTATTTT.